This T cell receptor beta chain is from a study of shared clonotypes between healthy human individuals (dated by TCRdb to between 2020 and 2021). Regarding the complete study: A few men and two women, aged 18 to 49 years, made up the cohort. For each donor, CD4 naive and CD4 memory were each run on three plates, CD8 naive on two plates, and CD8 memory on one plate. To estimate repertoire size and how much clonotype sharing occurs between individuals, the study deeply sequenced the blood TCR repertoires of five healthy adults. To increase sequencing depth and limit assay-specific biases, different laboratories used diverse techniques to prepare libraries and sequence TCR repertoires. Leukapheresis yielded between about 0.85 and 9.5 billion PBMCs per donor. What the research found in general, with its limitations: Sharing across several donors was observed for 4.5% to 6.5% of naive CD4, about 4% of naive CD8, 2% to 2.5% of memory CD4, and around 0.42% of memory CD8 clonotypes. Pairwise subsampling indicated that sequencing depth was expected to affect the degree of clonotype sharing among donors. The genetic and exposure-history diversity represented was limited by the small number of donors. Incomplete sequencing was indicated by rarefaction of sorted-subset datasets, despite the large sequencing depth. Only blood was sampled, and tissue TCR repertoires likely differ from those in blood. Clonotypes shared by all four sorted-subset donors showed higher generation probabilities than non-shared clonotypes. Estimated clonotype richness was generally larger for naive than for memory subsets.

Points on this clone: Its antigen remains unidentified. Base quality data are lacking; no much larger clone is found one base away.

TCR CDR3 regions were amplified from genomic DNA by multiplex PCR using the deep immunoSEQ assay. For each cell subset, the extracted genomic DNA was distributed evenly across all wells of several immunoSEQ 96-well plates, and each plate served as one replicate. For sorted subsets, about 200 ng genomic DNA, equal to 30,000 or so T cell genomes, was loaded into each replicate PCR. The purified libraries were quantified using a Qubit 3.0 fluorometer, sized with a Bioanalyzer 2100, and then quantified again using the KAPA Library Quantification kit. Every immunoSEQ 96-well plate was sequenced on a dedicated single-read 150-cycle Illumina NextSeq 550 flow cell. Per the authors' processing: The immunoSEQ output contained only junctional sequences without quality scores, so filtering could not match that applied to full-length reads. Sequences were annotated with PyIR, a Python wrapper for IgBLAST v1.9, and V/J genes and CDR3 were assigned using IMGT germline references. Reads were filtered out if the reads had weak V/J assignments (E-value above 1e-6), no CDR3, stop codons, out-of-frame junctions, or ambiguous translated residues. V3J clonotypes were defined by identical inferred V gene, J gene, and CDR3 amino acid sequence. To compute the percentage overlap between repertoires, the number of shared unique clonotypes was divided by the size of the smaller repertoire. Richness of each repertoire was evaluated using RTK rarefaction, the Chao1 estimator, and Recon v2.1 estimates of unobserved clonotypes. Generation probabilities were computed with OLGA for all TCRbeta clonotypes obtained by the gDNA method from several donors. Drawn from immuneACCESS, this table holds only the in-frame rearrangements with V and J called that TCRdb kept. Clones are partly lost; checked studies trace under half to an unresolved V gene and leave the rest unexplained. That table gives V, J and clone size, and the DNA gave D and trimming. Counted in this sample were over a million clones; around 97% of them appeared once. Of the sample, 1% to 1.5% is held by the ten largest clones.

Inclusive of the bounding cysteine and phenylalanine, the CDR3 is 13 residues long. Kept here is only the CDR3 DNA, which spans 39 bases and is read in frame from base 1. CDR1 and CDR2 are read off the germline V gene (reference sequence) as MNHNY and SVGAGI. V sheds 8 bases and J sheds 3 bases, leaving 11 bases between their ends. The donors were healthy, HIV-negative adults who had no recently reported acute infections or vaccinations. Only Caucasian adults living in Nashville, Tennessee, USA were represented among the donors. CD4+ T cells were enriched by magnetic negative selection; naive cells were then positively selected on CD45RA, and the negative fraction formed the memory subset. Blood was collected by leukapheresis, and PBMCs were isolated by Ficoll-Histopaque density gradient centrifugation and then cryopreserved in liquid nitrogen vapor phase. Analytical flow cytometry was used to check the purity and quantity of every magnetically sorted T cell population. Each sorted fraction had its genomic DNA isolated and then quantified by UV absorbance on a Nanodrop 2000c.

The receptor comes from a man aged 30 to 45 in good health. The chain was built from TRBV6-6 and TRBJ2-4; the D region may be TRBD1 or TRBD2, each matching 5 bases equally. Sequenced material: naive CD4+ T cells sorted from blood. The sample's cell subset or site label, decoded: CD45RA+ positively selected. The CDR3 in this case is CASEGQHKNIQYF. The DNA sequence follows: TGTGCCAGCGAGGGGCAGCACAAAAACATTCAGTACTTC.